This T cell receptor beta chain originates from a study of T cell responses to AZD1222 COVID-19 vaccine. Whole-study results and caveats: Spike-specific TCRs gained breadth and depth after people received two AZD1222 doses. Sampled repertoires all dated from after the peak T cell response.

Of note for this clone: No antigen is known for it.

With V trimmed by 5 bases and J by 0 bases, 0 bases remained unmatched. The CDR3 loop spans 14 amino acids. CDR1 and CDR2 (germline): SNHLY, FYNNEI. Sequencing used immunoSEQ multiplex PCR; TCRdb keeps in-frame clones, though not all of them. This sample yields under 200,000 clones, of which approximately 90% are seen a single time; less than 4% belongs to the top ten. The receptor was derived from an adult who received the MenACWY meningococcal vaccine as a control. The J gene is TRBJ2-2, the V gene TRBV2; 7 nucleotides match TRBD2. This material consisted of peripheral blood, taken 28 days after the second dose of the MenACWY control vaccine. CDR3 bases: TGTGCCAGCAGTCGGGGGGCGAACACCGGGGAGCTGTTTTTT. Translating it yields CASSRGANTGELFF.